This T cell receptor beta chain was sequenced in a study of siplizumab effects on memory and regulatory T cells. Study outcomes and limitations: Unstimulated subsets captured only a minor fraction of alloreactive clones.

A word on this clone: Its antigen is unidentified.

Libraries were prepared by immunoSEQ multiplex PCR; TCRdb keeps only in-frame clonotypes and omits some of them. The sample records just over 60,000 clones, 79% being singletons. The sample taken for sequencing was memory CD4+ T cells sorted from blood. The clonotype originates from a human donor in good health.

DNA of the CDR3: TGCAGCGCCAGGGGTGCCTCTGAAAAACTGTTTTTT. Protein product: CSARGASEKLFF. V and J are TRBV29-1 and TRBJ1-4; D is perhaps TRBD1 (6 bases). V lost 7 bases, J lost 7 bases, and 13 bases lay in between. The CDR3 has 12 residues. The germline gives CDR1 SQVTM, CDR2 ANQGSEA.